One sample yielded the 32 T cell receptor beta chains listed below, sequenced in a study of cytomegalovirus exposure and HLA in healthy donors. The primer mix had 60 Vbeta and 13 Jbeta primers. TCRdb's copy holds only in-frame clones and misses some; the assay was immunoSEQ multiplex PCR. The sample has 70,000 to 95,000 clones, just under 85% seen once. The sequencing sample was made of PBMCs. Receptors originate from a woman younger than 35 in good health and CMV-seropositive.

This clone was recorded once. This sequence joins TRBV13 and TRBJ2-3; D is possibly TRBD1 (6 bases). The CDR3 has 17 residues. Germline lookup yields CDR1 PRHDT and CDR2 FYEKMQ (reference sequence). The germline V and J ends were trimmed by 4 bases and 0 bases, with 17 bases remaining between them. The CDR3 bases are TGTGCCAGCAGCTCGGTGGGGGCTTTTTATAGCACAGATACGCAGTATTTT. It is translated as CASSSVGAFYSTDTQYF.

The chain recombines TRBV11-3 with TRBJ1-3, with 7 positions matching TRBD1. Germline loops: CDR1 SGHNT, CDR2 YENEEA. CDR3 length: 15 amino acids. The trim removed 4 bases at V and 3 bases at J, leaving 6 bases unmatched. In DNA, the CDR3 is TGTGCCAGCAGCTCCGGGACAGCGGGTGGAAACACCATATATTTT. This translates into CASSSGTAGGNTIYF.

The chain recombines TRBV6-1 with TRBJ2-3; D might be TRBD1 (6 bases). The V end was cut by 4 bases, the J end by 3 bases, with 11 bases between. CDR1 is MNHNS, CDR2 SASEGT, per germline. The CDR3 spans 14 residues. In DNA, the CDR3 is TGTGCCAGCAGTGGCAGACAGGAGACAGATACGCAGTATTTT. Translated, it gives CASSGRQETDTQYF.

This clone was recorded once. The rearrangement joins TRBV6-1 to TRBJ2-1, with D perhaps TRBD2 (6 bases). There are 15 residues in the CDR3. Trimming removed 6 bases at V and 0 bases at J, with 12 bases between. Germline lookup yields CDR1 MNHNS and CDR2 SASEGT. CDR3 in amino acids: CASSRRERSYNEQFF. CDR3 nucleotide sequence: TGTGCCAGCAGCCGGAGGGAACGCTCCTACAATGAGCAGTTCTTC.

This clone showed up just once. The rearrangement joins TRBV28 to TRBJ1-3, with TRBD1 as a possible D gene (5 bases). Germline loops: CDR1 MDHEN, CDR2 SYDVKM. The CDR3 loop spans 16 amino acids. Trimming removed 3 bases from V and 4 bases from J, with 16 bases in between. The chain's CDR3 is CASSFGGVGSGNTIYF. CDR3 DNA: TGTGCCAGCAGTTTTGGAGGGGTCGGATCGGGAAACACCATATATTTT.

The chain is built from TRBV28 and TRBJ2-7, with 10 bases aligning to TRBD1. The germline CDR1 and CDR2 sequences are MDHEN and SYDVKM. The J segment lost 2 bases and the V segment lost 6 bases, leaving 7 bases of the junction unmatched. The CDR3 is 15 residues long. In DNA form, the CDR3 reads TGTGCCAGCAGAATTGCCGGGACAGGGGCCTACGAGCAGTACTTC. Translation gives CASRIAGTGAYEQYF.

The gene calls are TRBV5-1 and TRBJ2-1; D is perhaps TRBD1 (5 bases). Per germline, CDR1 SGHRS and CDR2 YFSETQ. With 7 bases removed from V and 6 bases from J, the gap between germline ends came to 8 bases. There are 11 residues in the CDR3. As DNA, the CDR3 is TGCGCCAGCCCCCAGGGCAATGAGCAGTTCTTC. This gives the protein CASPQGNEQFF.

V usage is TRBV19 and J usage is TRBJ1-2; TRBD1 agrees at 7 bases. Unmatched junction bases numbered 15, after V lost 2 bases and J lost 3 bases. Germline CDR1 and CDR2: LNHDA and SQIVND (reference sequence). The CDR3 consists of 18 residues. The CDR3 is CASSIRDAQGLTYYGYTF. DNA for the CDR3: TGTGCCAGTAGTATAAGGGACGCACAGGGGCTAACCTACTATGGCTACACCTTC.

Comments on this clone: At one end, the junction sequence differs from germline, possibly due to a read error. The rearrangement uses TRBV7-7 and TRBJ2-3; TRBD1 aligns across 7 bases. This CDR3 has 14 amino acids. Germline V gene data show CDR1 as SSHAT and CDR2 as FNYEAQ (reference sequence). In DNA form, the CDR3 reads TGTGCTAGCAGCTTGGACAGGTCGACGGATACGCAGTATTTT. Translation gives CASSLDRSTDTQYF.

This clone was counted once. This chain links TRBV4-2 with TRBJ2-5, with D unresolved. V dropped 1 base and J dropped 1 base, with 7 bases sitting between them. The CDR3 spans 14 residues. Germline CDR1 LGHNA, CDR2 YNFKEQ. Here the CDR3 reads CASSQGSPQETQYF. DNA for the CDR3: TGTGCCAGCAGCCAAGGTTCTCCCCAAGAGACCCAGTACTTC.

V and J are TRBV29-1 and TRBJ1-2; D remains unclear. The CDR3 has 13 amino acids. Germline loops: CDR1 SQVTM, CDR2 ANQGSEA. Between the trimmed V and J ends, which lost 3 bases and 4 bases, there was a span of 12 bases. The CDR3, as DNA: TGCAGCGTTGAGCTGACGCGAGGCTATGGCTACACCTTC. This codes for CSVELTRGYGYTF.

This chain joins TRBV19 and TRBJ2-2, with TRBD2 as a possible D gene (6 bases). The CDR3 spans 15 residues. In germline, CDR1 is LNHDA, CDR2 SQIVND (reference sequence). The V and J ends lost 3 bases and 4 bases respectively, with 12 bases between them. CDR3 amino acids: CASSIGGLSTGELFF. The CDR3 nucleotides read TGTGCCAGTAGTATTGGGGGGTTGAGCACCGGGGAGCTGTTTTTT.

The DNA of the CDR3 is TGTGCCAGCAGCCCCGCCAGGGGTTTCAACACTGAAGCTTTCTTT. Translation: CASSPARGFNTEAFF. The V gene is TRBV7-2, the J gene TRBJ1-1; maybe TRBD1 (6 bases). The germline V gene has CDR1 SGHTA and CDR2 FQGNSA. CDR3 size: 15 residues. The germline V and J ends were trimmed by 5 bases and 2 bases, with 15 bases remaining between them.

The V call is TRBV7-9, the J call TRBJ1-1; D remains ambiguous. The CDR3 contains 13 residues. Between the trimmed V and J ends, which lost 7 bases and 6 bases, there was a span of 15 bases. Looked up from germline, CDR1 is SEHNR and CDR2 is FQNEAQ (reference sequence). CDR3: CASNEVVRAEAFF. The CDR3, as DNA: TGTGCCAGCAACGAAGTGGTTCGGGCTGAAGCTTTCTTT. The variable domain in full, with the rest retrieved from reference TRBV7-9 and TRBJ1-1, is DTGVSQNPRHKITKRGQNVTFRCDPISEHNRLYWYRQTLGQGPEFLTYFQNEAQLEKSRLLSDRFSAERPKGSFSTLEIQRTEQGDSAMYLCASNEVVRAEAFFGQGTRLTVV.

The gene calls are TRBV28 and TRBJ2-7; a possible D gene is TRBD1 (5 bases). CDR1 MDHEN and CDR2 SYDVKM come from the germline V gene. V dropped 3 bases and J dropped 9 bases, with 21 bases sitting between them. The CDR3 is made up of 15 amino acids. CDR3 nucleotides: TGTGCCAGCAGTTTGGTCAGCAGGGTCCTTCTCGGGCAGTACTTC. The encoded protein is CASSLVSRVLLGQYF.

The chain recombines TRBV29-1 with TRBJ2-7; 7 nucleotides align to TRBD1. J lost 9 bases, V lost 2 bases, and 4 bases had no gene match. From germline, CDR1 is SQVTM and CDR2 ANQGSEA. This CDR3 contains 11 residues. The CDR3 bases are TGCAGCGTTGAAAGACAGGGTTGGCAGTACTTC. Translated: CSVERQGWQYF.

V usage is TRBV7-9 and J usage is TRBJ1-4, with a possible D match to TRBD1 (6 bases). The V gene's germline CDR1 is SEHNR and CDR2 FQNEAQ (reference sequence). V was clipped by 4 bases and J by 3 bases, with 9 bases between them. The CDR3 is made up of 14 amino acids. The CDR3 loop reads CASSSRTANEKLFF. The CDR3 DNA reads TGTGCCAGCAGCTCCCGGACAGCTAATGAAAAACTGTTTTTT.

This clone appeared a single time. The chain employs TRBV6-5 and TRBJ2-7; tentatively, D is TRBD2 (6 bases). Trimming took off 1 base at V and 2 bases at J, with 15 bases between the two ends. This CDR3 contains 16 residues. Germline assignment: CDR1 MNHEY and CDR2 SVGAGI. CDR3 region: CASSYLPGPGAYEQYF. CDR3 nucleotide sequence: TGTGCCAGCAGTTACTTGCCGGGACCGGGGGCCTACGAGCAGTACTTC.

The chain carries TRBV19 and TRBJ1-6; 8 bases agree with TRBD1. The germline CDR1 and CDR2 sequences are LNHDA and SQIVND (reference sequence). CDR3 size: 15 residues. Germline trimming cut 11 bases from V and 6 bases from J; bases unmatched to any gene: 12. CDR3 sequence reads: CAGRQGHYSNSPLHF. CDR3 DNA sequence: TGTGCCGGGAGACAGGGGCATTATAGTAATTCACCCCTCCACTTT.

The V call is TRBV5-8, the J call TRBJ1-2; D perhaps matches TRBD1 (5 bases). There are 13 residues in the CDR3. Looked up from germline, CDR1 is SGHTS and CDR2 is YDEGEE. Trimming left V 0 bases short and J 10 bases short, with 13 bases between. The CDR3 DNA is TGTGCCAGCAGCTTGGCGGGCAGGGAGGACTACACCTTC. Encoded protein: CASSLAGREDYTF.

The CDR3 region has the DNA TGTGCCAGCTCATCAGGACAGGGCTATGGCTACACCTTC. It codes for CASSSGQGYGYTF. The V and J genes are TRBV18 and TRBJ1-2; TRBD1 matches 8 bases. Unmatched junction bases numbered 3, after V lost 5 bases and J lost 4 bases. The germline gives CDR1 KGHSH, CDR2 LQKENI. The CDR3 loop spans 13 amino acids.

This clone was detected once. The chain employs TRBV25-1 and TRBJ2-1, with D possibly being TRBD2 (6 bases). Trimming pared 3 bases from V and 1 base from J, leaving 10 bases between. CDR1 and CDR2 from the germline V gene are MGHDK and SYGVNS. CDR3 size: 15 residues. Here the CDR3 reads CASSDPGESYNEQFF. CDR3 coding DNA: TGTGCCAGCAGTGACCCGGGAGAGTCCTACAATGAGCAGTTCTTC.

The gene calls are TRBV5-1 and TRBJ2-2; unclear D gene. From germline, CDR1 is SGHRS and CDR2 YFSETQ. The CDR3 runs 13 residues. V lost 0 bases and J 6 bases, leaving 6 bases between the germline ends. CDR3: CASSLAPAGELFF. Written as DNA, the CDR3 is TGCGCCAGCAGCTTGGCCCCCGCCGGGGAGCTGTTTTTT.

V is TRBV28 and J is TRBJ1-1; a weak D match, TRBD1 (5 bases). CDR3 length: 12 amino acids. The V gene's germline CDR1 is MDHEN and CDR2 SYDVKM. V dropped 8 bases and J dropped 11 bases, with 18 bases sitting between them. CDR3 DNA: TGTGCCAGCCGGGGGGTCCGGGTCAAGGCTTTCTTT. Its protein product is CASRGVRVKAFF. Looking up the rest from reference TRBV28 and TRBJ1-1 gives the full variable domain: DVKVTQSSRYLVKRTGEKVFLECVQDMDHENMFWYRQDPGLGLRLIYFSYDVKMKEKGDIPEGYSVSREKKERFSLILESASTNQTSMYLCASRGVRVKAFFGQGTRLTVV.

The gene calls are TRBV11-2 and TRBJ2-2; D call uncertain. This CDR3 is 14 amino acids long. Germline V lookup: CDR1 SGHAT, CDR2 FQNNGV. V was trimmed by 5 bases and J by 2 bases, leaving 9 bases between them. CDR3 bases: TGTGCCAGCAGCAGCAACAGAAACACCGGGGAGCTGTTTTTT. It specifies CASSSNRNTGELFF.

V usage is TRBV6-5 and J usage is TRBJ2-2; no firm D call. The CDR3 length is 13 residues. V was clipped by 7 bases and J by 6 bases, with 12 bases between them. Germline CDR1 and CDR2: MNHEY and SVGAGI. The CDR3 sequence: CASIKPGSGELFF. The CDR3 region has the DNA TGTGCCAGCATTAAACCAGGCTCCGGGGAGCTGTTTTTT.

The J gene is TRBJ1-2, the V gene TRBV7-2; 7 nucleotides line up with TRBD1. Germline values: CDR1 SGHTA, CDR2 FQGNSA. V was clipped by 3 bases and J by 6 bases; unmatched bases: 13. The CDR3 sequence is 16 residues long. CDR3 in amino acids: CASSFAGTVRTNGYTF. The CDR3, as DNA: TGTGCCAGCAGCTTCGCCGGGACAGTTCGGACTAATGGCTACACCTTC.

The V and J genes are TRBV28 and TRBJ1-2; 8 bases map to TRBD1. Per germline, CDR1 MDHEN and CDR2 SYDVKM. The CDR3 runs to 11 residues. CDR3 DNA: TGTGCTGGGGGACAGGCGTATGGCTACACCTTC. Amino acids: CAGGQAYGYTF.

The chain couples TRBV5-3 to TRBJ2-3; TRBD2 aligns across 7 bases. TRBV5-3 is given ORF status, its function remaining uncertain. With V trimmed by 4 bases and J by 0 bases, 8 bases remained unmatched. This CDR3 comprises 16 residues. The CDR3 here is CARSRILAKSTDTQYF. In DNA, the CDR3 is TGTGCCAGAAGCAGGATACTAGCGAAGAGCACAGATACGCAGTATTTT.

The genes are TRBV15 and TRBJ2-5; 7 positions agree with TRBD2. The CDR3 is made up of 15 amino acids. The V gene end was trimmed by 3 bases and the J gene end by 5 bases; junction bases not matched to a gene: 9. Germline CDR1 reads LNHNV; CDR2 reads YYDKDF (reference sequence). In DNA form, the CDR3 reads TGTGCCACCAGCAGCCCGGGCGGGAGTACGGAGACCCAGTACTTC. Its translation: CATSSPGGSTETQYF.

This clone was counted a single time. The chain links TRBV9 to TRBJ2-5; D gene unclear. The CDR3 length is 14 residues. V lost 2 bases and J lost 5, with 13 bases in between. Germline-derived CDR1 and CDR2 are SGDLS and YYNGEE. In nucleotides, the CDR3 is TGTGCCAGCAGCGTGTCTGATTGGGCGGAGACCCAGTACTTC. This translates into CASSVSDWAETQYF.

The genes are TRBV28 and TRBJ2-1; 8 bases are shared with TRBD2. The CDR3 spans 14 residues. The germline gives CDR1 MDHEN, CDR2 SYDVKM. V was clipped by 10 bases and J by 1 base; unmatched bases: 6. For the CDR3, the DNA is TGTGCCACGCACGCGGGAGGTTCCTACAATGAGCAGTTCTTC. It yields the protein CATHAGGSYNEQFF.